The 16 T cell receptor beta chains below all came from one sample that was sequenced in a study of shared clonotypes between healthy human individuals. CD45RO-negative cells were positively selected for CCR7, leaving out terminally differentiated effector memory CD45RA+ cells. TCRdb keeps only in-frame clones here, not all; method: immunoSEQ multiplex PCR. The sample lists millions of clones; approximately 94% were seen once. Sequenced: naive CD8+ T cells from PBMCs. These receptor sequences come from a man aged 18 to 29 in good health. Some clones in this sample may be carry-over from other donors' samples.

The genes are TRBV30 and TRBJ1-2, with a tentative D call TRBD1 (6 bases). Trimming removed 5 bases from V and 1 base from J, with 20 bases in between. The CDR3 has 16 residues. CDR1 is GTSNPN, CDR2 SVGIG, per germline (reference sequence). The CDR3 loop is CAWLARTDYFNYGYTF. The CDR3 bases are TGTGCCTGGTTGGCCCGGACAGATTATTTTAACTATGGCTACACCTTC.

This chain uses TRBV27 with TRBJ2-7; 7 bases line up with TRBD1. In germline, CDR1 is MNHEY, CDR2 SMNVEV (reference sequence). V lost 7 bases to trimming and J lost 7 bases; unmatched junction nucleotides: 10. This CDR3 is 13 amino acids long. The CDR3 reads CASKTGLMEEQYF. In DNA, the CDR3 is TGTGCCAGCAAGACAGGGTTAATGGAGGAGCAGTACTTC.

On this clone itself: Other DNA sequences in this sample translate to the same CDR3. The rearrangement links TRBV4-1 to TRBJ2-7, with TRBD1 identical over 9 bases. The germline V gene encodes CDR1 MGHRA and CDR2 YSYEKL. The V gene end was trimmed by 6 bases and the J gene end by 4 bases; junction bases not matched to a gene: 7. The CDR3 covers 14 residues. The CDR3 region has the DNA TGCGCCAGCAGTTTCCGGGACAGGGTGTACGAGCAGTACTTC. Its translation: CASSFRDRVYEQYF.

This rearrangement joins TRBV14 to TRBJ1-1, with D possibly TRBD1 on 5 matching bases. This CDR3 comprises 13 residues. Trimming took 1 base from V and 12 from J, leaving 15 bases between them. Germline values: CDR1 SGHDN, CDR2 FVKESK. CDR3 DNA sequence: TGTGCCAGCAGCCAAGGACGACGTGGGGGGACTTTCTTT. Its translation: CASSQGRRGGTFF.

The rearrangement joins TRBV6-1 to TRBJ2-7, with 7 nucleotides matching TRBD1. CDR1 and CDR2 from the germline V gene are MNHNS and SASEGT. The J segment lost 3 bases and the V segment lost 1 base, leaving 9 bases of the junction unmatched. CDR3 length: 16 amino acids. Here the CDR3 reads CASSEEPGQTIYEQYF. Written as DNA, the CDR3 is TGTGCCAGCAGTGAAGAACCGGGACAGACTATCTACGAGCAGTACTTC.

The genes are TRBV27 and TRBJ2-7, with D maybe TRBD1 (6 bases). The V end lost 5 bases, the J end lost 0 bases, and 17 bases lay between the germline ends. The CDR3 runs 16 residues. Looked up from germline, CDR1 is MNHEY and CDR2 is SMNVEV (reference sequence). For the CDR3, the DNA is TGTGCCAGCAGTCCTTCCTCAGGGGCCCTCTCCTACGAGCAGTACTTC. It codes for CASSPSSGALSYEQYF.

The V and J genes are TRBV7-6 and TRBJ1-1; no reliable D call. Trimming pared 2 bases from V and 4 bases from J, leaving 11 bases between. Germline CDR1 SGHVS, CDR2 FNYEAQ. CDR3 length: 14 residues. CDR3 nucleotides: TGTGCCAGCAGCTTAAGTAGTAAGGGCACTGAAGCTTTCTTT. Translation gives CASSLSSKGTEAFF.

The chain has TRBV19 and TRBJ2-7; no clear D. The CDR3 is 15 residues long. Trimming pared 5 bases from V and 5 bases from J, leaving 19 bases between. Germline CDR1 is LNHDA and CDR2 is SQIVND (reference sequence). CDR3: CASSLVGGPIHEQYF. CDR3 DNA sequence: TGTGCCAGTAGTTTGGTGGGCGGTCCAATACACGAGCAGTACTTC.

J is TRBJ2-2 and V is TRBV19, with D unclear. CDR1 is LNHDA and CDR2 is SQIVND in the germline V gene (reference sequence). The CDR3 loop spans 12 amino acids. V lost 7 bases and J 7 bases, leaving 10 bases between the germline ends. As DNA, the CDR3 is TGTGCCAGTATTGGGGAAATCGGGGAGCTGTTTTTT. Its translation is CASIGEIGELFF.

This chain joins TRBV6-5 and TRBJ2-7; unclear D gene. From germline, CDR1 is MNHEY and CDR2 SVGAGI. Trimming took 5 bases from V and 1 from J, leaving 12 bases between them. The CDR3 totals 14 residues. CDR3 region: CASSPRSRSYEQYF. The CDR3 DNA is TGTGCCAGCAGTCCTCGCAGTAGGTCCTACGAGCAGTACTTC.

V and J are TRBV6-1 and TRBJ2-5, with D possibly matching TRBD2 (5 bases). This CDR3 is 16 amino acids long. Per germline, CDR1 MNHNS and CDR2 SASEGT. Trimming stripped 2 bases from V and 2 bases from J, with 15 bases between. CDR3 sequence reads: CASSEPRGIQQETQYF. In DNA, the CDR3 is TGTGCCAGCAGTGAACCGCGAGGGATCCAGCAAGAGACCCAGTACTTC.

This clone has just one count. The V gene is TRBV19, the J gene TRBJ2-7; TRBD1 matches 8 bases. V dropped 1 base and J dropped 6; count of bases not matched to a gene: 2. Germline loops: CDR1 LNHDA, CDR2 SQIVND (reference sequence). The CDR3 runs 13 residues. The CDR3 protein is CASSIATGVEQYF. The CDR3 nucleotides read TGTGCCAGTAGTATAGCGACAGGGGTCGAGCAGTACTTC.

J is TRBJ2-3 and V is TRBV5-1; TRBD1 matches at 11 bases. Germline CDR1 SGHRS, CDR2 YFSETQ. The V and J ends lost 0 bases and 1 base, in that order; junction bases with no gene match: 7. The CDR3 length is 18 residues. Written as DNA, the CDR3 is TGCGCCAGCAGCTTGGCCGGGCAGGGACAGGGGGGCACAGATACGCAGTATTTT. The encoded protein is CASSLAGQGQGGTDTQYF.

The chain has TRBV4-3 and TRBJ2-2; perhaps TRBD1 as D (6 bases). The V end was cut by 4 bases, the J end by 5 bases, with 17 bases between. Germline V gene lookup returns CDR1 LGHNA and CDR2 YSLEER. The CDR3 contains 16 residues. CDR3 protein: CASSLDRFRGTGELFF. CDR3 DNA sequence: TGCGCCAGCAGCCTAGACAGGTTCAGAGGGACCGGGGAGCTGTTTTTT.

The chain recombines TRBV7-2 with TRBJ2-7, with TRBD2 matching over 11 bases. Trimming at V came to 5 bases and at J to 2 bases, leaving 2 bases not matched to a gene. The CDR3 sequence is 14 residues long. Germline CDR1 SGHTA, CDR2 FQGNSA. The CDR3 DNA reads TGTGCCAGCAGCCATAGCGGGAGGGCCTACGAGCAGTACTTC. It yields the protein CASSHSGRAYEQYF.

The chain carries TRBV9 and TRBJ2-3, with D tentatively TRBD2 (6 bases). Trimming removed 3 bases at V and 4 bases at J, with 18 bases between. Germline V CDR1 and CDR2: SGDLS, YYNGEE. CDR3 size: 16 residues. The CDR3, as DNA: TGTGCCAGCAGCGCCCCTACCGGGAGTAGGGCAGATACGCAGTATTTT. Amino acid sequence: CASSAPTGSRADTQYF. The whole variable domain, filled in from reference TRBV9 and TRBJ2-3, reads DSGVTQTPKHLITATGQRVTLRCSPRSGDLSVYWYQQSLDQGLQFLIQYYNGEERAKGNILERFSAQQFPDLHSELNLSSLELGDSALYFCASSAPTGSRADTQYFGPGTRLTVL.